These 24 T cell receptor beta chains came from one sample sequenced in a study of blood T cells in healthy people across ages. Primed by a sample-barcoded 5' primer and a J-beta primer mix, a second PCR proceeded for about 6 to 11 cycles. MiXCR, applied by TCRdb to the 5' RACE reads, yields one record per CDR3 protein. Of about 800,000 distinct CDR3 sequences listed, 58% are singletons. Sequencing used blood. These receptors all stem from a man aged 30 to 45 in good health.

J is TRBJ2-7 and V is TRBV29-1, with 13 bases matching TRBD2. CDR3 length: 13 amino acids. Germline V gene data show CDR1 as SQVTM and CDR2 as ANQGSEA. J was trimmed by 6 bases and V by 8 bases; bases with no gene match: 7. The CDR3 DNA follows: TGCAGCACCAGGACTAGCGGGAGAGGCGAGCAGTACTTC. This codes for CSTRTSGRGEQYF.

The sample holds a few counts of this clonotype. The rearrangement uses TRBV20-1 and TRBJ1-6, with unresolved D. CDR1 is DFQATT, CDR2 SNEGSKA, per germline (reference sequence). The length of the CDR3 is 17 residues. The V and J ends lost 3 bases and 0 bases respectively, with 15 bases between them. CDR3: CSASGWEGSSYNSPLHF. The CDR3, as DNA: TGCAGTGCTAGTGGTTGGGAGGGTTCCTCCTATAATTCACCCCTCCACTTT.

This rearrangement joins TRBV7-3 to TRBJ1-6; D possibly corresponds to TRBD1 (6 bases). V was clipped by 5 bases and J by 7 bases, with 12 bases between them. Germline V CDR1 and CDR2: SGHTA, FQGTGA. The CDR3 consists of 14 residues. The DNA for the CDR3 is TGTGCCAGCAGCCCAGGGGTCGCGAATTCACCCCTCCACTTT. As protein: CASSPGVANSPLHF.

This clonotype was observed a handful of times. The chain links TRBV7-8 to TRBJ2-7, with D possibly matching TRBD1 (6 bases). Germline V lookup: CDR1 SGHVS, CDR2 FQNEAQ. The CDR3 covers 13 residues. V lost 3 bases, J lost 4 bases, and 10 bases lay in between. The CDR3 nucleotides are TGTGCCAGCAGCTTTGGACAGAGGTACGAGCAGTACTTC. It encodes CASSFGQRYEQYF.

As regards this clonotype: One end of the junction does not line up with germline, which may come from a read error. This chain uses TRBV20-1 with TRBJ1-2; TRBD1 aligns across 8 bases. The germline gives CDR1 DFQATT, CDR2 SNEGSKA (reference sequence). The CDR3 totals 13 residues. CDR3 in amino acids: CSAPGTGGYGCTF. The CDR3 nucleotides are TGCAGTGCTCCCGGGACAGGCGGATATGGCTGCACCTTC.

The chain recombines TRBV12-3 or TRBV12-4 with TRBJ2-3; D may be TRBD1 or TRBD2 (8 bases each). V was shortened by 5 bases and J by 5 bases, with 14 bases between the two germline ends. The CDR3 length is 14 residues. The CDR3 DNA reads as TGTGCCAGCAGTGGCGGGGGGACAGGAGATACGCAGTATTTT. This encodes CASSGGGTGDTQYF.

The CDR3 DNA sequence: TGTGCCAGCAGGGGCCTTGATAGGACCGGGGAGCTGTTTTTT. Residues: CASRGLDRTGELFF. The rearrangement joins TRBV7-2 to TRBJ2-2, with D hard to call. The CDR3 loop spans 14 amino acids. CDR1 is SGHTA, CDR2 FQGNSA, per germline. V lost 6 bases and J 5 bases, leaving 13 bases between the germline ends.

This clonotype appeared a single time. One end of the junction fails to match germline, which may point to a read error. V gene TRBV12-3 or TRBV12-4 combines with J gene TRBJ1-2; D might be TRBD1 (6 bases). CDR3 length: 14 residues. The CDR3 spells CARSWDTDNYGYTF. CDR3 coding DNA: TGTGCCCGCAGTTGGGACACCGATAACTATGGCTACACCTTC.

This clonotype has a handful of counts. The gene calls are TRBV20-1 and TRBJ2-1, with TRBD2 matching over 11 bases. The V and J ends lost 7 bases and 3 bases, in that order; junction bases with no gene match: 11. This CDR3 region has 16 residues. Germline V gene sequence: CDR1 DFQATT, CDR2 SNEGSKA (reference sequence). In DNA form, the CDR3 reads TGCAGTGTTGCCGGGACTAGCGGAGACCTCTACAATGAGCAGTTCTTC. The encoded protein is CSVAGTSGDLYNEQFF.

In this sample, this clonotype turned up a few times. The chain's CDR3 is CASSHRGNLNSPLHF. The CDR3 coding sequence is TGTGCCAGCAGCCACCGGGGTAACCTTAATTCACCCCTCCACTTT. The chain carries TRBV7-9 and TRBJ1-6, with D unresolved. The CDR3 sequence is 15 residues long. CDR1 is SEHNR and CDR2 is FQNEAQ in the germline V gene (reference sequence). V was trimmed by 5 bases and J by 6 bases, leaving 14 bases between them.

The V gene is TRBV10-3, the J gene TRBJ2-7; D is undetermined. This CDR3 has 12 residues. The V gene lost 4 bases and the J gene lost 5 bases, with 9 bases spanning the gap. Per the germline V gene, CDR1 is ENHRY and CDR2 is SYGVKD. Written as DNA, the CDR3 is TGTGCCATCAGTGTCAATTCCAACGAGCAGTACTTC. This translates into CAISVNSNEQYF.

The rearrangement joins TRBV14 to TRBJ1-1; possible D gene TRBD1, 6 bases. The CDR3 has 12 residues. CDR1 is SGHDN and CDR2 is FVKESK in the germline V gene. V lost 4 bases to trimming and J lost 11 bases, with 14 bases between them. This chain's CDR3 is CASSPQGRRAFF. The CDR3, as DNA: TGTGCCAGCAGCCCACAGGGTAGGCGTGCTTTCTTT. Looking up the rest from reference TRBV14 and TRBJ1-1 gives the full variable domain: EAGVTQFPSHSVIEKGQTVTLRCDPISGHDNLYWYRRVMGKEIKFLLHFVKESKQDESGMPNNRFLAERTGGTYSTLKVQPAELEDSGVYFCASSPQGRRAFFGQGTRLTVV.

About this clonotype: A much more abundant neighbour one base away suggests this may be a read error. The chain employs TRBV20-1 and TRBJ2-5; TRBD2 matches at 7 bases. The end of the DNA is better explained by TRBJ2-7, so the J call may be wrong. This CDR3 is 13 amino acids long. Looked up from germline, CDR1 is DFQATT and CDR2 is SNEGSKA (reference sequence). The CDR3 nucleotides are TGCAGTGCTCGGGACTACGTGGACTACGAGCAGTACTTC. Amino acids: CSARDYVDYEQYF.

This chain joins TRBV20-1 and TRBJ2-5; D might be TRBD1 (6 bases). The DNA end is a closer match to TRBJ2-7, so the J assignment may be wrong. Germline V gene sequence: CDR1 DFQATT, CDR2 SNEGSKA (reference sequence). The CDR3 loop spans 12 amino acids. The CDR3 coding sequence is TGCAGTGCTAGTGGGGGCGCCTACGAGCAGTACTTC. This sequence encodes CSASGGAYEQYF.

This chain joins TRBV20-1 and TRBJ2-7; D is possibly TRBD1 (5 bases). V was clipped by 3 bases and J by 3 bases, with 12 bases between them. CDR1 is DFQATT, CDR2 SNEGSKA, per germline (reference sequence). The CDR3 contains 13 residues. In DNA, the CDR3 is TGCAGTGCTAGTCGAATAAGGGGCTACGAGCAGTACTTC. Translated, it gives CSASRIRGYEQYF.

The table lists this clonotype with a few counts. The chain recombines TRBV11-2 with TRBJ2-1, with D possibly TRBD1 on 5 matching bases. In germline, CDR1 is SGHAT, CDR2 FQNNGV. V lost 5 bases and J 1 base, leaving 12 bases between the germline ends. The CDR3 extends over 15 amino acids. CDR3 protein: CASSAEGESYNEQFF. The CDR3 nucleotides read TGTGCCAGCAGCGCAGAAGGGGAATCCTACAATGAGCAGTTCTTC.

This chain uses TRBV20-1 with TRBJ1-4; D possibly corresponds to TRBD1 (6 bases). V lost 4 bases and J 9 bases, leaving 18 bases between the germline ends. This CDR3 spans 14 amino acids. Germline CDR1 DFQATT, CDR2 SNEGSKA (reference sequence). The CDR3 DNA follows: TGCAGTGCTATTCAACAGGGAGCAGGGAAAAAACTGTTTTTT. Its protein is CSAIQQGAGKKLFF.

This clonotype was seen a few times. The chain has TRBV6-6 and TRBJ2-4; D is perhaps TRBD1 or TRBD2 (5 bases each). This CDR3 comprises 16 residues. Trimming removed 0 bases at V and 8 bases at J, with 17 bases between. Germline CDR1 MNHNY, CDR2 SVGAGI (reference sequence). The CDR3 protein is CASSYSLGDGGDIQYF. In nucleotides, the CDR3 is TGTGCCAGCAGTTACTCCCTAGGGGATGGGGGTGACATTCAGTACTTC.

This chain links TRBV7-2 with TRBJ2-5; no reliable D call. Trimming removed 5 bases at V and 11 bases at J, with 15 bases between. From germline, CDR1 is SGHTA and CDR2 FQGNSA. The CDR3 is 12 amino acids. CDR3 DNA sequence: TGTGCCAGCAGCCTGACCAACAATGAGCAGTACTTC. Its protein is CASSLTNNEQYF.

The chain combines TRBV7-2 with TRBJ2-7, with TRBD2 matching over 8 bases. Unmatched junction bases numbered 10, after V lost 5 bases and J lost 4 bases. The CDR3 is 15 amino acids. Germline assignment: CDR1 SGHTA and CDR2 FQGNSA. CDR3 residues: CASSPGGSGRYEQYF. In DNA, the CDR3 is TGTGCCAGCAGCCCCGGGGGAAGCGGGAGATACGAGCAGTACTTC.

Concerning this clonotype itself: Mismatch with germline at one junction end may stem from a read error. This chain links TRBV4-2 with TRBJ2-7; perhaps D is TRBD1 or TRBD2 (7 bases each). The J call could be wrong; TRBJ2-5 is a better fit for the DNA end. The length of the CDR3 is 14 residues. CDR1 LGHNA and CDR2 YNFKEQ come from the germline V gene. CDR3 nucleotides: TGTGCCAACAGCCAGGGGGGGGGTAGGGAGACCCAGTACTTC. Translated: CANSQGGGRETQYF.

This clonotype showed up just once. V is TRBV7-6 and J is TRBJ2-1; 7 bases map to TRBD2. Germline CDR1 is SGHVS and CDR2 is FNYEAQ. With V trimmed by 5 bases and J by 6 bases, 10 bases remained unmatched. There are 15 residues in the CDR3. In DNA form, the CDR3 reads TGTGCCAGCAGCCAGGGACGCGGGAGCGTCAATGAGCAGTTCTTC. Its translation: CASSQGRGSVNEQFF.

The chain carries TRBV11-2 and TRBJ1-3, with unresolved D. V shed 5 bases and J shed 0 bases, with 8 bases lying between them. The CDR3 length is 14 residues. The germline gives CDR1 SGHAT, CDR2 FQNNGV. The CDR3 region is CASSPGNSGNTIYF. In DNA form, the CDR3 reads TGTGCCAGCAGCCCCGGGAACTCTGGAAACACCATATATTTT.

This clonotype was found many times. V gene TRBV29-1 combines with J gene TRBJ1-1; no firm D call. Germline V lookup: CDR1 SQVTM, CDR2 ANQGSEA. The CDR3 sequence is 11 residues long. Trimming pared 7 bases from V and 7 bases from J, leaving 13 bases between. CDR3 amino acids: CSANLPGEAFF. The DNA of the CDR3 is TGCAGCGCCAACCTGCCGGGTGAAGCTTTCTTT.